The T cell receptor beta chain under discussion was sequenced for a study of T cell responses to AZD1222 COVID-19 vaccine. Findings and caveats of the study: Receipt of two AZD1222 doses was followed by a rise in Spike-specific TCR breadth and depth. Females made up more of the donors, who were largely white British, and clonal diversity may have come out too low. Dominant CD4 TCR responses targeted spike regions 160-218 and 743-854.

The CDR3 runs 14 residues. Losses at the gene ends were 5 bases for V and 16 bases for J; bases not matched to a gene: 8. Germline CDR1 and CDR2: MDHEN and SYDVKM. On this clone: Antigen unknown.

Profiling relied on immunoSEQ multiplex PCR, and the TCRdb table lists in-frame clones only, not all of them. The data hold roughly 120,000 clones, with about nine tenths observed a single time. The chain couples TRBV28 to TRBJ2-2, with 15 positions matching TRBD2. This receptor was obtained from an adult in good health. The sequenced sample was peripheral blood, obtained on day 0 of AZD1222 vaccination. The chain's CDR3 is CASSPGLAGGKGFF. DNA for the CDR3: TGTGCCAGCAGTCCCGGACTAGCGGGAGGGAAAGGGTTTTTT.